One sample yielded the 13 T cell receptor beta chains listed below, sequenced in a study of blood T cell repertoires in COVID-19. Profiling relied on immunoSEQ multiplex PCR, and the TCRdb table lists in-frame clones only, not all of them. The sample has 150,000 to 200,000 clones; 84% are singletons. The specimen sequenced was peripheral blood. The receptors originated from a woman over 75 with acute or convalescent COVID-19.

This clone was observed a single time. The rearrangement links TRBV6-5 to TRBJ1-6; D might be TRBD1 (5 bases). The CDR3 runs 15 residues. V gave up 5 bases and J gave up 13 bases, with 21 bases separating them. From germline, CDR1 is MNHEY and CDR2 SVGAGI. The CDR3: CASSPPPRQYTPLHF. CDR3 in DNA: TGTGCCAGCAGTCCGCCGCCCCGACAGTATACCCCCCTCCACTTT.

The J gene is TRBJ2-7, the V gene TRBV5-8, with TRBD1 matching over 10 bases. The trim removed 2 bases at V and 3 bases at J, leaving 5 bases unmatched. This CDR3 is 15 amino acids long. The germline V gene encodes CDR1 SGHTS and CDR2 YDEGEE. The chain's CDR3 is CASSLADRGYYEQYF. CDR3 bases: TGTGCCAGCAGCTTAGCGGACAGGGGGTACTACGAGCAGTACTTC.

The V and J genes are TRBV2 and TRBJ2-2; 8 nucleotides match TRBD1. CDR1 SNHLY and CDR2 FYNNEI come from the germline V gene. Trimming removed 7 bases from V and 3 bases from J; junction bases left unmatched: 7. The CDR3 runs to 15 residues. As DNA, the CDR3 is TGTGCCAGCACCAGGGGGCGGCTTGACACCGGGGAGCTGTTTTTT. It is translated as CASTRGRLDTGELFF.

This clone was found once. The gene calls are TRBV2 and TRBJ2-7; D remains ambiguous. Trimming pared 8 bases from V and 0 bases from J, leaving 11 bases between. CDR3 length equals 13 residues. Germline loops: CDR1 SNHLY, CDR2 FYNNEI. CDR3 in amino acids: CASQSPTSYEQYF. The CDR3 nucleotides read TGTGCCAGCCAAAGCCCCACCTCCTACGAGCAGTACTTC. The entire variable domain, with the rest obtained from reference TRBV2 and TRBJ2-7, is as follows: EPEVTQTPSHQVTQMGQEVILRCVPISNHLYFYWYRQILGQKVEFLVSFYNNEISEKSEIFDDQFSVERPDGSNFTLKIRSTKLEDSAMYFCASQSPTSYEQYFGPGTRLTVT.

This CDR3 is CASSRTFPGGDTQYF. The CDR3 bases are TGTGCCAGCAGCAGAACCTTCCCCGGCGGAGATACGCAGTATTTT. The chain recombines TRBV7-2 with TRBJ2-3; no clear D. The CDR3 is 15 amino acids. Trimming left V 5 bases short and J 5 bases short, with 17 bases between. The germline gives CDR1 SGHTA, CDR2 FQGNSA. Variable domain in full (rest from reference TRBV7-2 and TRBJ2-3): GAGVSQSPSNKVTEKGKDVELRCDPISGHTALYWYRQSLGQGLEFLIYFQGNSAPDKSGLPSDRFSAERTGGSVSTLTIQRTQQEDSAVYLCASSRTFPGGDTQYFGPGTRLTVL.

The gene calls are TRBV27 and TRBJ2-7; a weak D match, TRBD1 (5 bases). Germline loops: CDR1 MNHEY, CDR2 SMNVEV (reference sequence). The CDR3 contains 13 residues. Trimming cost V 2 bases and J 1 base, with 6 bases left between them. CDR3 protein: CASSLRQSYEQYF. The DNA for the CDR3 is TGTGCCAGCAGTTTACGACAGTCCTACGAGCAGTACTTC.

The V and J genes are TRBV28 and TRBJ1-1; D gene uncertain. Deletions cut 5 bases from V and 7 bases from J, with 11 bases between. This CDR3 contains 12 residues. Germline CDR1 reads MDHEN; CDR2 reads SYDVKM. The CDR3 sequence: CASSLRRGEAFF. Here the CDR3 DNA reads TGTGCCAGCAGTCTTAGGCGGGGTGAAGCTTTCTTT.

The CDR3 protein is CASSYDTSGGPKTGELFF. The CDR3 DNA reads as TGTGCCAGCAGTTATGATACTAGCGGGGGACCAAAAACCGGGGAGCTGTTTTTT. The rearrangement uses TRBV6-2 or TRBV6-3 and TRBJ2-2, with 11 bases aligning to TRBD2. The CDR3 extends over 18 amino acids. The J segment lost 5 bases and the V segment lost 3 bases, leaving 11 bases of the junction unmatched. Per the germline V gene, CDR1 is MNHEY and CDR2 is SVGEGT.

The chain joins TRBV19 to TRBJ2-3; no firm D call. The CDR3 is made up of 15 amino acids. Trimming left V 6 bases short and J 2 bases short, with 15 bases between. Germline loops: CDR1 LNHDA, CDR2 SQIVND (reference sequence). The CDR3 DNA reads TGTGCCAGTAGCCCCGTTAGCTCGATCACAGATACGCAGTATTTT. Residues: CASSPVSSITDTQYF.

The chain uses TRBV19 and TRBJ2-3; perhaps TRBD2 as D (5 bases). The length of the CDR3 is 15 residues. V lost 9 bases to trimming and J lost 1 base, with 17 bases between them. In germline, CDR1 is LNHDA, CDR2 SQIVND (reference sequence). The CDR3 loop is CASSLTRQGTDTQYF. The CDR3, as DNA: TGTGCCAGCTCCCTCACTAGACAAGGCACAGATACGCAGTATTTT.

The chain is built from TRBV24-1 and TRBJ2-5; 12 bases are a match to TRBD1. The V and J ends lost 3 bases and 4 bases, in that order; junction bases with no gene match: 5. Germline V gene sequence: CDR1 KGHDR, CDR2 SFDVKD. The CDR3 spans 16 residues. The chain's CDR3 is CATSDHGTGGRETQYF. CDR3 in DNA: TGTGCCACCAGTGATCACGGGACAGGGGGCAGAGAGACCCAGTACTTC.

The chain couples TRBV7-6 to TRBJ2-7, with a weak D call TRBD2 (6 bases). The CDR3 is made up of 13 amino acids. Trimming removed 5 bases at V and 3 bases at J, with 11 bases between. The germline gives CDR1 SGHVS, CDR2 FNYEAQ. CDR3 nucleotides: TGTGCCAGCAGCGTAGGGACTTACTACGAGCAGTACTTC. It translates to CASSVGTYYEQYF.

DNA for the CDR3: TGTGCCAGCAGTCTCTCCAGGGGAAACACTGAAGCTTTCTTT. It encodes CASSLSRGNTEAFF. V is TRBV27 and J is TRBJ1-1, with D maybe TRBD1 (6 bases). This CDR3 comprises 14 residues. The V gene lost 5 bases and the J gene lost 2 bases, with 12 bases spanning the gap. Germline CDR1 and CDR2: MNHEY and SMNVEV (reference sequence).